The source of this T cell receptor beta chain is a study of cytomegalovirus exposure and HLA in healthy donors. The study, taken as a whole, reports: Prior analysis indicated that the majority of TCR beta V segments exhibited productivity approximately 87% or approximately 30% of the time. While the bulk of TCR sequences proved rare, some public TCRs turned up in many donors. In a later analysis, TCR beta V- and J-gene trimming was associated with a missense DCLRE1C variant.

Researchers ran the PCR with 60 Vbeta and 13 Jbeta primers. Profiled with immunoSEQ multiplex PCR; TCRdb holds only in-frame clones, not every one. Of under 150,000 clones in the sample, about 82% were seen once. Trimming removed 6 bases from V and 7 bases from J; junction bases left unmatched: 7. The CDR3 is made up of 15 amino acids. Germline values: CDR1 SNHLY, CDR2 FYNNEI. Remarks on this clone: Its target is unknown.

This receptor was identified in a male donor in good health and CMV-seronegative. J is TRBJ1-4 and V is TRBV2, with TRBD1 identical over 11 bases. Sequencing was carried out using PBMCs. In DNA form, the CDR3 reads TGTGCCAGCAGCCTGGGAGGGACAGGGGGTGAAAAACTGTTTTTT. Translation gives CASSLGGTGGEKLFF. Full variable domain (missing parts from reference TRBV2 and TRBJ1-4): EPEVTQTPSHQVTQMGQEVILRCVPISNHLYFYWYRQILGQKVEFLVSFYNNEISEKSEIFDDQFSVERPDGSNFTLKIRSTKLEDSAMYFCASSLGGTGGEKLFFGSGTQLSVL.